The sequence of this TCR beta chain was determined in a study of naive and memory T cell subsets (dated by TCRdb to the late 2010s). Notes on the research overall: Sorted naive and memory T cell subsets from peripheral blood were analyzed in the study using a UMI-based, open-source pipeline for TCR alpha and beta sequencing. The functional CMV T cell responses agreed completely with IgG serology results. RNA was DNase-treated and reverse transcribed with TCR constant-region primers, mostly using SuperScript III.

TCR alpha and beta chain libraries were amplified separately from the second PCR step onward. Donor CMV status was determined by IFNgamma production from CD4+ T cells after overnight stimulation of fresh PBMCs with CMV viral lysate. CD4 T cells were positively selected with Miltenyi beads, followed by positive selection of CD8 T cells from the CD4-negative fraction. Cells were stained for CD3, CD4, CD8, CD45RA, CD27 and a live/dead dye and were sorted on a BD Aria II into four subsets based on CD45RA and CD27. A few healthy volunteers provided blood, and the blood of each volunteer was split into CD4 and CD8 T cells and then into four differentiation subsets. Around 110 ml of peripheral blood was taken from each donor, and PBMC were separated by density-gradient centrifugation on Ficoll-Paque PLUS. Sorted cells were lysed in RLT buffer, and RNA was extracted with a Qiagen RNeasy kit and stored at -80°C.

Broad study findings and their caveats: In both CD4 and CD8 cells, going from naive through CM, EM and EMRA, the Gini index went up while Shannon and inverse Simpson diversity went down. RNA-based TCR counts may be influenced by expression changes linked to T cell activation and differentiation. A few larger clonotypes were present in naive repertoires, particularly the CD8 repertoires, and these clonotypes were possibly memory cells re-expressing CD45RA. The repertoire findings for the naive and memory subsets could not be validated against a ground truth because none was available. The abundance of TCRs followed a power law with an exponent that differed between naive and memory subsets yet stayed consistent across the three individuals. Clonotypes were defined as single alpha or beta chain sequences, not paired alpha/beta receptors. After error correction, only a single occurrence was seen for over 95% of naive TCR sequences, so much steeper abundance distributions were produced than in memory subsets.

Unmatched junction bases come to 4, with V trimmed by 5 bases and J by 9 bases. There are 13 amino acids in the CDR3, from cysteine to phenylalanine inclusive. Only the CDR3 DNA is retained, 39 bases long and in frame from the first base. This clonotype was detected many times. Its antigen specificity is not known. No base qualities exist here, and no much larger clone lies one base off it. Library construction relied on UMI-ligation and nested PCR. The beta constant-region primer was an equimolar mix of two oligonucleotides covering both TRBC1 and TRBC2. The ligated cDNA went through four rounds of PCR with nested alpha and beta constant-region primers together with the SP2 primer. A single-stranded oligonucleotide bearing the SP2 primer plus a 12-nucleotide UMI was ligated onto the 3' end of the cDNA by T4 RNA ligase 1. Incubation of the ligation reaction lasted roughly 19-24 hours at 16 degrees C. To avoid over-amplification, PCR2 was usually performed as a SYBR Green qPCR and halted once a predetermined threshold was reached. All purifications after the first were performed with Agencourt AMPure XP magnetic beads. Library quantification was done by Qubit, followed by a TapeStation check on which the main peak was expected at around 650 bp. The pooled libraries were sequenced on an Illumina MiSeq using v2 2x251 paired-end kits, which usually yielded roughly 0.9-2.3 million reads per sample. Libraries were pooled at around 4 nM per sample, and about 4.5-7% PhiX was added to improve cluster recognition. The authors' analysis ran thus. V and J genes were assigned to Demultiplexor-processed FASTQ reads by Decombinator through tag matching, with a single base-pair mismatch being allowed. Collapsinator relied on UMIs to fix sequencing errors as well as frequency errors caused by PCR heterogeneity. CDR3Translator translated TCRs and extracted CDR3s from the conserved cysteine to the FGXG phenylalanine, flagging non-productive sequences. Gini, Shannon entropy and inverse Simpson indices were computed after subsampling the repertoires to the same number of UMI-defined TCRs. Clonotype abundance distributions were fitted to a power law by maximum likelihood within the linear range. For one naive CD8 sample, the pipeline and MIGEC produced similar UMI counts, unique TCR numbers and clonal distributions. In one analysis, naive TCRs also found in any memory subset of the same donor were removed from the naive repertoire. A set of under 8,500 CMV-associated CDR3 sequences, compiled from VDJdb and a published dataset, was used to search the repertoires. TCRdb itself trimmed the public reads at Q25 with fastp, ran MiXCR and retained productive beta chains. Records with the same CDR3 protein are collapsed into one entry carrying the most frequent genes and DNA. These V and J calls originate from TCRdb's pipeline instead of the authors' own analysis. Across this sample there are roughly 100,000 distinct CDR3 sequences, with 10% to 12% seen only once. Approximately 0.14% of the sample is taken by the ten largest.

The chain uses TRBV12-3 or TRBV12-4 and TRBJ2-1; 10 bases in between match TRBD2. The specimen was naive CD4+ T cells from blood. The cell subset or site label for this specimen denotes: naive T cells, CD45RA high CD27+. This TCR was recovered from a human donor in good health. The CDR3 amino acid sequence is: CASSKGTSVEQFF. The bases are TGTGCCAGCAGTAAAGGGACTAGCGTTGAGCAGTTCTTC.